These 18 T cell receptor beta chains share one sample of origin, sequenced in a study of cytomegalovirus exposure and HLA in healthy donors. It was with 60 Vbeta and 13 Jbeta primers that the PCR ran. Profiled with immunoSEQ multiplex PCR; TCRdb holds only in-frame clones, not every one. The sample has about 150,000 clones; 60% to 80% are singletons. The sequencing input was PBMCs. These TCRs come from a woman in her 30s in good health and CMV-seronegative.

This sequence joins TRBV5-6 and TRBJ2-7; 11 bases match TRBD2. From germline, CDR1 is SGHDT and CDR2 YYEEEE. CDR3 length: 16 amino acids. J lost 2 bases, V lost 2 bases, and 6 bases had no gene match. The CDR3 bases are TGTGCCAGCAGCTTCCCGGGTAGCGGGGGGGCCTACGAGCAGTACTTC. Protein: CASSFPGSGGAYEQYF.

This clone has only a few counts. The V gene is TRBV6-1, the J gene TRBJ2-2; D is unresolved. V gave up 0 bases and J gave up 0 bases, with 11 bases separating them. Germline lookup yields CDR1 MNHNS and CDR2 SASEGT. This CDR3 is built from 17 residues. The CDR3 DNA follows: TGTGCCAGCAGTGAAGCGCGAACAGCTACGAACACCGGGGAGCTGTTTTTT. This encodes CASSEARTATNTGELFF.

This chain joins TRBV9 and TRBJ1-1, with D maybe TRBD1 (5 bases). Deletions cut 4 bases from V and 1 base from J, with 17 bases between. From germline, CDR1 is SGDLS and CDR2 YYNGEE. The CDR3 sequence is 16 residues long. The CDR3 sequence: CASSPRTGLSNTEAFF. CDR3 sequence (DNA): TGTGCCAGCAGCCCCCGTACGGGACTTTCGAACACTGAAGCTTTCTTT. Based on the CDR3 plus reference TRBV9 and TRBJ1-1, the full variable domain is DSGVTQTPKHLITATGQRVTLRCSPRSGDLSVYWYQQSLDQGLQFLIQYYNGEERAKGNILERFSAQQFPDLHSELNLSSLELGDSALYFCASSPRTGLSNTEAFFGQGTRLTVV.

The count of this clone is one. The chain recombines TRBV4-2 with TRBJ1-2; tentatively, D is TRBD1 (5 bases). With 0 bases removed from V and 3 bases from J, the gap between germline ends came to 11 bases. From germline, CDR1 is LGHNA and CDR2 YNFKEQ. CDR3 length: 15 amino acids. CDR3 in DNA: TGTGCCAGCAGCCAAGAGAGGGAGGGGTACTATGGCTACACCTTC. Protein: CASSQEREGYYGYTF.

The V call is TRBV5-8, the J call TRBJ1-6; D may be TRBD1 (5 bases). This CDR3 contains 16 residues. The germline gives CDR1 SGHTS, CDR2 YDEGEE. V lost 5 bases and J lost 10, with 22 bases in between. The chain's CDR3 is CASRPSTRGKGSPLHF. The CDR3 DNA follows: TGTGCCAGCAGACCATCGACGCGGGGGAAAGGGTCACCCCTCCACTTT.

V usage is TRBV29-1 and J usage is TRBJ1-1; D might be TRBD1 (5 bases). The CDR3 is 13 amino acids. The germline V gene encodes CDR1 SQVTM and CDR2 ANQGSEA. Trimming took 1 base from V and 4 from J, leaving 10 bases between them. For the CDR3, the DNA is TGCAGCGTTGAAGTTGGGGCGCGCACTGAAGCTTTCTTT. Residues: CSVEVGARTEAFF.

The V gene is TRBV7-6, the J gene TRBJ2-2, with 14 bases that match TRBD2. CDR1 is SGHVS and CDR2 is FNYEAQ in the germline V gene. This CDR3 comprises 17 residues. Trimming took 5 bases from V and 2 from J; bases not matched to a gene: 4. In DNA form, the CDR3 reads TGTGCCAGCAGCGAAGGGACTAGCGGGGGCAACACCGGGGAGCTGTTTTTT. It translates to CASSEGTSGGNTGELFF.

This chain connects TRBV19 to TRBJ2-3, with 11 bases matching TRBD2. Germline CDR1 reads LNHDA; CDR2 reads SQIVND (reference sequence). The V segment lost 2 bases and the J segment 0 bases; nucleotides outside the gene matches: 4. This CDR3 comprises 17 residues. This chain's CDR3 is CASSITSGGISTDTQYF. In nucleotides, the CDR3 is TGTGCCAGTAGTATAACTAGCGGGGGAATTAGCACAGATACGCAGTATTTT.

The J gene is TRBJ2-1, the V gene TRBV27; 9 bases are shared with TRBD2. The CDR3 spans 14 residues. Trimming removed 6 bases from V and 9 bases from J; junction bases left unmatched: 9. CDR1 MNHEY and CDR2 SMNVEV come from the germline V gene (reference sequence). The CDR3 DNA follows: TGTGCCAGCAGCCGGGGACTAGCCATCGGTGAGCAGTTCTTC. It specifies CASSRGLAIGEQFF.

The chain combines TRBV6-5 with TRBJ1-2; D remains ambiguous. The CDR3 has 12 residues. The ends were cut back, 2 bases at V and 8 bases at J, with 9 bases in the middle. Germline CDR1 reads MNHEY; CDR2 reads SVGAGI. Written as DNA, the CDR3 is TGTGCCAGCAGTTACGGAGGCGGGGGCTACACCTTC. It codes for CASSYGGGGYTF.

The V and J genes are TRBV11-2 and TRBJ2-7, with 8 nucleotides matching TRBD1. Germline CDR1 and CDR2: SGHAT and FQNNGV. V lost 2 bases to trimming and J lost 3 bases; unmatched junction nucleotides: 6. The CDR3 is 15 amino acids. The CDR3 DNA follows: TGTGCCAGCAGCTTAAAAGGACAGGGTATCTACGAGCAGTACTTC. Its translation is CASSLKGQGIYEQYF.

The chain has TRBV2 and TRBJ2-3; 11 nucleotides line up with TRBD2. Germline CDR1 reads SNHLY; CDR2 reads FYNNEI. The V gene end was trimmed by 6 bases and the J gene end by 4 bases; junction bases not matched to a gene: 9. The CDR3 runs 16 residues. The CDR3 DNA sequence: TGTGCCAGCAGCGGCATACTAGCGGGGGTGTCAGATACGCAGTATTTT. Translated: CASSGILAGVSDTQYF. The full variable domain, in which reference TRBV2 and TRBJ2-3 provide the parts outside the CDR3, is EPEVTQTPSHQVTQMGQEVILRCVPISNHLYFYWYRQILGQKVEFLVSFYNNEISEKSEIFDDQFSVERPDGSNFTLKIRSTKLEDSAMYFCASSGILAGVSDTQYFGPGTRLTVL.

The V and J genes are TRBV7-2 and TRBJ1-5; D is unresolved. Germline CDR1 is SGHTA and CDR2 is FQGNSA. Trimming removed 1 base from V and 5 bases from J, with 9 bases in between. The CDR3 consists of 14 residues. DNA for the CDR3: TGTGCCAGCAGCTTAGAGCCGTACGATCAGCCCCAGCATTTT. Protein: CASSLEPYDQPQHF.

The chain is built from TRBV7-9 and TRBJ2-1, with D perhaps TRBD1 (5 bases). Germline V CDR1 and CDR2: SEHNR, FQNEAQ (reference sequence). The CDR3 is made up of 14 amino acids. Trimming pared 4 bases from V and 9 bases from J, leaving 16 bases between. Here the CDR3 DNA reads TGTGCCAGCAGCTCAACACGAGATACAGGTGAGCAGTTCTTC. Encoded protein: CASSSTRDTGEQFF.

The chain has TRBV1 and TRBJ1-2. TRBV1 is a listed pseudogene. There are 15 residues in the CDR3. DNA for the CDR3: TGCACCAGCAGCCAAGACGGGGGGCCTAACTATGGCTACACCTTC. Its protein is CTSSQDGGPNYGYTF.

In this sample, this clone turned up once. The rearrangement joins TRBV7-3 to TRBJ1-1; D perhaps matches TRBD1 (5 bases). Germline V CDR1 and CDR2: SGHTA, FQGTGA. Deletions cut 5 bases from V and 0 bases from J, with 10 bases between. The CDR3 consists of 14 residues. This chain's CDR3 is CASSTTDMNTEAFF. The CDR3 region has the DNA TGTGCCAGCAGCACGACAGATATGAACACTGAAGCTTTCTTT.

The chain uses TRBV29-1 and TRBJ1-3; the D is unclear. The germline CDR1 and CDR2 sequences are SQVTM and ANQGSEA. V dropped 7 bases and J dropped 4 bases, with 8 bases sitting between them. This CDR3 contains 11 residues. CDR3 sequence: CSAQEGNTIYF. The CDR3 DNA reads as TGCAGCGCCCAGGAAGGAAACACCATATATTTT.

CDR3 DNA: TGTGCCAGCGCACGGGGGGAGACCTACGAGCAGTACTTC. The encoded protein is CASARGETYEQYF. The chain links TRBV5-6 to TRBJ2-7, with 7 bases that match TRBD2. The CDR3 totals 13 residues. V dropped 7 bases and J dropped 2; count of bases not matched to a gene: 6. CDR1 SGHDT and CDR2 YYEEEE come from the germline V gene. Full variable domain (missing parts from reference TRBV5-6 and TRBJ2-7): DAGVTQSPTHLIKTRGQQVTLRCSPKSGHDTVSWYQQALGQGPQFIFQYYEEEERQRGNFPDRFSGHQFPNYSSELNVNALLLGDSALYLCASARGETYEQYFGPGTRLTVT.